This note documents a single TCR beta chain sequence. Its antigen is currently unknown. TCRdb's copy holds only in-frame clones and misses some; the assay was immunoSEQ multiplex PCR. This table has fewer than 10,000 clones, 55% to 70% appearing once. Germline CDR1 and CDR2: SNHLY and FYNNEI. The germline V and J ends were trimmed by 5 bases and 4 bases, with 17 bases remaining between them. This CDR3 is 15 amino acids long. Treatment given: treatment-naive control, cytoreductive nephrectomy. This renal cell carcinoma was of the clear cell type. This specimen comes from a study of radiation and T cells in renal cell carcinoma. Study conclusions and caveats: Only small tumor regions of 0.8 to 1 g were sampled.

The chain combines TRBV2 with TRBJ2-5; unclear D gene. This clonotype was obtained from a man aged 55-75 years with renal cell carcinoma. Sequencing used tumor tissue, obtained from a patient whose treatment was nephrectomy without radiotherapy. CDR3 sequence reads: CASSLGDSDVETQYF. CDR3 coding DNA: TGTGCCAGCAGTCTGGGTGACTCGGACGTAGAGACCCAGTACTTC.